These 13 T cell receptor beta chains were sequenced from one sample in a study of blood T cell repertoires in COVID-19. Here immunoSEQ multiplex PCR was the method, and the copy in TCRdb shows in-frame clones only, minus some. The sample holds some 95,000 clones, approximately 91% seen once. The sample comprised peripheral blood. These receptors originate from a human donor with active COVID-19. The donor label of this sample is uncertain.

This rearrangement joins TRBV9 to TRBJ2-7, with D perhaps TRBD2 (5 bases). Germline V lookup: CDR1 SGDLS, CDR2 YYNGEE. Trimming shortened V by 0 bases and J by 2 bases, and 15 bases separated the two germline ends. The CDR3 has 16 amino acids. The CDR3 DNA reads TGTGCCAGCAGCGTAGTGGGAGTCTCGGAGCCCTACGAGCAGTACTTC. This translates into CASSVVGVSEPYEQYF.

The chain is built from TRBV5-1 and TRBJ2-4; 10 positions match TRBD1. J lost 1 base, V lost 2 bases, and 9 bases had no gene match. In germline, CDR1 is SGHRS, CDR2 YFSETQ. The CDR3 has 18 amino acids. The CDR3 loop reads CASSLWGQGLVAKNIQYF. CDR3 DNA sequence: TGCGCCAGCAGCTTATGGGGACAGGGGTTGGTGGCCAAAAACATTCAGTACTTC.

The chain joins TRBV4-2 to TRBJ1-5, with D hard to call. Germline V gene data show CDR1 as LGHNA and CDR2 as YNFKEQ. This CDR3 is built from 14 residues. The V end lost 0 bases, the J end lost 5 bases, and 8 bases lay between the germline ends. Here the CDR3 DNA reads TGTGCCAGCAGCCAAGAAACAGCCTATCAGCCCCAGCATTTT. Protein product: CASSQETAYQPQHF.

Concerning this clone: The sample carries other DNA sequences with the same CDR3. The genes are TRBV7-3 and TRBJ2-1, with 7 positions matching TRBD2. CDR3 length equals 14 residues. Germline CDR1 reads SGHTA; CDR2 reads FQGTGA. With V trimmed by 3 bases and J by 5 bases, 4 bases remained unmatched. CDR3 coding DNA: TGTGCCAGCAGCTTGGGCGGGGGTGACAATGAGCAGTTCTTC. Encoded protein: CASSLGGGDNEQFF.

The J gene is TRBJ1-2, the V gene TRBV5-1; D perhaps matches TRBD1 (6 bases). The CDR3 covers 13 residues. Germline V gene lookup returns CDR1 SGHRS and CDR2 YFSETQ. V lost 2 bases, J lost 6 bases, and 11 bases lay in between. This CDR3 is CASSFSGVDGYTF. The CDR3 DNA follows: TGCGCCAGCAGCTTCTCAGGGGTAGATGGCTACACCTTC. The whole variable domain, remainder taken from reference TRBV5-1 and TRBJ1-2, is KAGVTQTPRYLIKTRGQQVTLSCSPISGHRSVSWYQQTPGQGLQFLFEYFSETQRNKGNFPGRFSGRQFSNSRSEMNVSTLELGDSALYLCASSFSGVDGYTFGSGTRLTVV.

The chain carries TRBV5-1 and TRBJ2-7; maybe TRBD1 (5 bases). The CDR3 totals 15 residues. Trimming removed 0 bases from V and 2 bases from J, with 12 bases in between. Germline values: CDR1 SGHRS, CDR2 YFSETQ. The DNA of the CDR3 is TGCGCCAGCAGCTTGGCCGTTGACAGACCCTACGAGCAGTACTTC. Translating gives CASSLAVDRPYEQYF.

This sequence joins TRBV7-9 and TRBJ1-2, with 7 bases matching TRBD1. Germline V gene lookup returns CDR1 SEHNR and CDR2 FQNEAQ (reference sequence). Losses at the gene ends were 4 bases for V and 3 bases for J; bases not matched to a gene: 17. This CDR3 region has 18 residues. DNA for the CDR3: TGTGCCAGCAGCTCTAGAGGGGGACAGTCCACAGCTCACTATGGCTACACCTTC. Translating gives CASSSRGGQSTAHYGYTF.

The genes are TRBV6-6 and TRBJ2-3, with D uncertain. The CDR3 runs to 13 residues. Per germline, CDR1 MNHNY and CDR2 SVGAGI (reference sequence). V lost 0 bases and J lost 3, with 4 bases in between. Written as DNA, the CDR3 is TGTGCCAGCAGTTACTCAGAGACAGATACGCAGTATTTT. Translating it yields CASSYSETDTQYF.

This sequence joins TRBV5-1 and TRBJ2-5, with D perhaps matching TRBD2 (7 bases). The CDR3 length is 15 residues. The germline gives CDR1 SGHRS, CDR2 YFSETQ. V was shortened by 1 base and J by 5 bases, with 15 bases between the two germline ends. In DNA form, the CDR3 reads TGCGCCAGCAGCTTGCCCGGGGGGCAGGGTGAGACCCAGTACTTC. Encoded protein: CASSLPGGQGETQYF.

This chain joins TRBV9 and TRBJ2-7, with TRBD2 matching 7 bases. Germline loops: CDR1 SGDLS, CDR2 YYNGEE. J was trimmed by 5 bases and V by 4 bases; bases with no gene match: 6. The CDR3 has 13 amino acids. DNA for the CDR3: TGTGCCAGCAGCCCGGGACTACAGAACGAGCAGTACTTC. This translates into CASSPGLQNEQYF.

This chain connects TRBV2 to TRBJ2-1, with TRBD2 as a possible D gene (5 bases). V was shortened by 4 bases and J by 10 bases, with 11 bases between the two germline ends. Germline assignment: CDR1 SNHLY and CDR2 FYNNEI. The CDR3 consists of 12 residues. CDR3: CASSALEGEQFF. CDR3 DNA: TGTGCCAGCAGTGCCCTCGAGGGCGAGCAGTTCTTC.

V and J are TRBV7-3 and TRBJ1-1; perhaps TRBD1 as D (5 bases). Looked up from germline, CDR1 is SGHTA and CDR2 is FQGTGA. The CDR3 consists of 14 residues. Deletions cut 3 bases from V and 4 bases from J, with 12 bases between. The CDR3 sequence is CASSLSTVATEAFF. CDR3 DNA: TGTGCCAGCAGCTTGTCGACAGTCGCCACTGAAGCTTTCTTT.

The V call is TRBV29-1, the J call TRBJ1-3, with D perhaps matching TRBD1 (5 bases). The germline CDR1 and CDR2 sequences are SQVTM and ANQGSEA. V lost 3 bases and J lost 0, with 12 bases in between. The CDR3 has 15 residues. Written as DNA, the CDR3 is TGCAGCGTTGAGCACAGGCCCTACTCTGGAAACACCATATATTTT. Translating gives CSVEHRPYSGNTIYF.